The 11 T cell receptor beta chains in this list originate from one sample, sequenced in a study of OX40 agonist ivuxolimab in advanced cancers. Library creation used the immunoSEQ multiplex PCR assay. The table comes from immuneACCESS by way of TCRdb, which keeps in-frame sequences with V and J called. Part of the clones is missing from these tables; in studies checked, under half for an unresolved V gene and the rest for unknown reasons. Recorded for this sample are about 71,000 clones; 90% to 95% of them occurred a single time. Around 14% of the sample lies in the top ten. The sequenced sample was CD4+ or CD8+ T cells sorted from blood, obtained in a trial of the OX40 agonist ivuxolimab. The receptor set was obtained from an adult with an advanced solid tumor such as melanoma, head and neck, liver or kidney cancer.

This clone has only one observation. This chain connects TRBV10-3 to TRBJ2-7, with 8 bases that match TRBD2. J lost 5 bases, V lost 3 bases, and 6 bases had no gene match. This CDR3 has 14 residues. The germline V gene has CDR1 ENHRY and CDR2 SYGVKD. The CDR3 DNA follows: TGTGCCATCAGTGACCCGGGAGGGGACCACGAGCAGTACTTC. This encodes CAISDPGGDHEQYF.

The chain combines TRBV9 with TRBJ2-1, with TRBD2 matching 8 bases. CDR1 and CDR2 from the germline V gene are SGDLS and YYNGEE. CDR3 length equals 18 residues. After removal of 0 bases from V and 8 bases from J, the junction contained 16 bases not matched to a gene. CDR3 sequence reads: CASSVDPYNGGELDEQFF. CDR3 coding DNA: TGTGCCAGCAGCGTAGACCCATATAACGGGGGGGAACTGGATGAGCAGTTCTTC.

The chain carries TRBV19 and TRBJ2-7; TRBD1 aligns across 10 bases. This CDR3 region has 14 residues. CDR1 and CDR2 from the germline V gene are LNHDA and SQIVND (reference sequence). The ends lost 4 bases at V and 7 bases at J; junction bases unmatched: 7. Here the CDR3 reads CASSRGTGVEEQYF. The CDR3 DNA sequence: TGTGCCAGTAGTAGGGGGACAGGGGTGGAGGAGCAGTACTTC.

The chain uses TRBV19 and TRBJ2-7; tentatively, D is TRBD2 (5 bases). Looked up from germline, CDR1 is LNHDA and CDR2 is SQIVND (reference sequence). This CDR3 is 13 amino acids long. V was pared by 3 bases and J by 3 bases, with 9 bases between. CDR3 nucleotide sequence: TGTGCCAGTAGTATCCGGGAATACTACGAGCAGTACTTC. Protein product: CASSIREYYEQYF.

A word on this clone: The germline gene is not matched at one end of the junction; a read error may be the cause. This specimen includes other DNA sequences encoding the same CDR3. The chain carries TRBV19 and TRBJ2-5; TRBD2 might be the D (6 bases). Germline V lookup: CDR1 LNHDA, CDR2 SQIVND (reference sequence). The CDR3 is 13 amino acids. In DNA, the CDR3 is TGTGCCAGTAGCATAGCGGACCAAGAGACCCAGTACTTC. Protein sequence: CASSIADQETQYF.

The sample holds one count of this clone. The J gene is TRBJ1-1, the V gene TRBV7-9; D unresolved. Germline lookup yields CDR1 SEHNR and CDR2 FQNEAQ (reference sequence). This CDR3 comprises 13 residues. Trimming stripped 10 bases from V and 0 bases from J, with 12 bases between. The CDR3 bases are TGTGCCACCCTCGCAGGAATGAACACTGAAGCTTTCTTT. Amino acid sequence: CATLAGMNTEAFF.

CDR3 amino acids: CASSNLAWPYEQYF. In DNA, the CDR3 is TGTGCCAGCAGCAACCTAGCGTGGCCCTACGAGCAGTACTTC. The chain couples TRBV5-6 to TRBJ2-7, with D maybe TRBD2 (6 bases). The V end lost 4 bases, the J end lost 2 bases, and 13 bases lay between the germline ends. Germline loops: CDR1 SGHDT, CDR2 YYEEEE. The CDR3 contains 14 residues.

The genes are TRBV28 and TRBJ2-7; D might be TRBD2 (5 bases). CDR3 length: 13 residues. The V end was cut by 5 bases, the J end by 6 bases, with 14 bases between. Germline-derived CDR1 and CDR2 are MDHEN and SYDVKM. CDR3 region: CASSILFRGEQYF. CDR3 coding DNA: TGTGCCAGCAGTATCCTATTTCGGGGCGAGCAGTACTTC.

The chain couples TRBV2 to TRBJ2-1; D remains unclear. The germline V gene has CDR1 SNHLY and CDR2 FYNNEI. Trimming removed 8 bases from V and 6 bases from J, with 8 bases in between. This CDR3 is 11 amino acids long. This CDR3 is CASWNVNEQFF. As DNA, the CDR3 is TGTGCCAGCTGGAACGTCAATGAGCAGTTCTTC.

This clone was found once. The chain is built from TRBV7-2 and TRBJ2-2; TRBD2 agrees at 7 bases. V shed 1 base, J shed 3 bases, and the junction held 8 bases outside the gene matches. Germline V CDR1 and CDR2: SGHTA, FQGNSA. This CDR3 comprises 17 residues. The CDR3 nucleotides read TGTGCCAGCAGCTTAGAGCCCGGGACTACATACACCGGGGAGCTGTTTTTT. Its protein is CASSLEPGTTYTGELFF. The full variable domain, rest sourced from reference TRBV7-2 and TRBJ2-2, is GAGVSQSPSNKVTEKGKDVELRCDPISGHTALYWYRQSLGQGLEFLIYFQGNSAPDKSGLPSDRFSAERTGGSVSTLTIQRTQQEDSAVYLCASSLEPGTTYTGELFFGEGSRLTVL.

This rearrangement joins TRBV25-1 to TRBJ2-3; no clear D. From germline, CDR1 is MGHDK and CDR2 SYGVNS. Trimming removed 5 bases from V and 5 bases from J, with 8 bases in between. CDR3 size: 12 residues. CDR3 sequence: CASSPLGDTQYF. The CDR3, as DNA: TGTGCCAGCAGTCCTCTAGGAGATACGCAGTATTTT.